The present entry profiles one T cell receptor beta chain with its context. The sample originates from a study of T cell changes during pregnancy in multiple sclerosis. Data came from immunoSEQ multiplex PCR; TCRdb stores just in-frame clones and leaves some out. This table holds 50,000 to 55,000 clones, 80% to 95% found once. The sequencing here drew on CD4+ T cells from peripheral blood mononuclear cells, taken in the third trimester of pregnancy. This TCR came from a female donor with multiple sclerosis, enrolled in a pregnancy study.

Here the CDR3 DNA reads TGTGCCAGCAGTACGACAGATAATAATGAAAAACTGTTTTTT. Its translation is CASSTTDNNEKLFF. V gene TRBV27 combines with J gene TRBJ1-4, with D perhaps matching TRBD1 (5 bases). CDR3 length: 14 residues. Per germline, CDR1 MNHEY and CDR2 SMNVEV (reference sequence). Trimming took off 5 bases at V and 4 bases at J, with 11 bases between the two ends.